Listed below are T cell receptor beta chains from one sample, sequenced in a study of T-cell reconstitution after alpha-beta-depleted transplantation in children. One entry per CDR3 protein, called by TCRdb with MiXCR from the PCR reads. The sample consists of 100,000 to 130,000 distinct CDR3 sequences, 5% to 8% of them appearing once. Sequencing used PBMCs, mostly from graft donor cells, obtained 360 days after TCRalphabeta/CD19-depleted stem cell transplant. The receptors were gathered from a male patient between 2 and 10 years old who had a stem cell transplant for acute lymphoblastic leukemia, so the T cells may come from the graft donor. The CDR3 runs from the conserved cysteine through the conserved F or W. D genes are given only for firm matches. Clone size is shown for a subset of rows, as once, few, many or a class of expanded clone.

few	TRBJ1-3	TRBV12-3/TRBV12-4	TRBD1	CASSLAGTGGPRNTIYF	TGTGCCAGCAGTTTAGCTGGGACAGGGGGTCCTAGAAACACCATATATTTT
few	TRBJ1-3	TRBV7-2	NA	CASSLRVSGNTIYF	TGTGCCAGCAGCTTAAGAGTCTCTGGAAACACCATATATTTT
many	TRBJ1-1	TRBV5-6	NA	CASSSLGSTEAFF	TGTGCCAGCAGCTCGTTGGGGAGCACTGAAGCTTTCTTT
NA	TRBJ2-1	TRBV19	TRBD2	CASSPGTSGGSYNEQFF	TGTGCCAGTAGTCCCGGGACTAGCGGGGGCTCCTACAATGAGCAGTTCTTC
few	TRBJ2-1	TRBV11-2	NA	CASVRSYNEQFF	TGTGCCAGCGTCCGAAGTTACAATGAGCAGTTCTTC
many	TRBJ2-5	TRBV11-2	NA	CASSFRDFPSGTQYF	TGTGCCAGCAGCTTTCGGGACTTTCCTTCTGGGACCCAGTACTTC
many	TRBJ2-7	TRBV7-9	NA	CASSLGTVPQDEQYF	TGTGCCAGCAGCTTAGGGACAGTCCCACAGGACGAGCAGTACTTC
many	TRBJ2-5	TRBV12-3/TRBV12-4	NA	CASSPSGGETQYF	TGTGCCAGCAGCCCCTCCGGTGGGGAGACCCAGTACTTC
NA	TRBJ2-7	TRBV6-1	TRBD2	CASSGLASYEQYF	TGTGCCAGCAGCGGACTAGCGAGTTACGAGCAGTACTTC
many	TRBJ2-3	TRBV4-3	TRBD1	CASSQGTGDRTDTQYF	TGCGCCAGCAGCCAAGGGACAGGGGATCGGACAGATACGCAGTATTTT
NA	TRBJ2-5	TRBV2	NA	CASKAYQYF	TGTGCCAGCAAGGCCTACCAGTACTTC
many	TRBJ2-7	TRBV7-9	TRBD2	CASSYYRTSGAYEQYF	TGTGCCAGCAGCTACTACCGGACTAGCGGGGCCTACGAGCAGTACTTC
many	TRBJ2-5	TRBV29-1	NA	CSVIGDFRWGYQETQYF	TGCAGCGTAATTGGGGATTTTCGGTGGGGGTACCAAGAGACCCAGTACTTC
few	TRBJ1-2	TRBV29-1	NA	CSVGYSRVPYGYTF	TGCAGCGTTGGGTACTCGAGGGTTCCCTATGGCTACACCTTC
NA	TRBJ2-2	TRBV9	TRBD1	CASSSLDRAEGTGELFF	TGTGCCAGCAGCTCCTTGGACAGGGCGGAGGGCACCGGGGAGCTGTTTTTT
NA	TRBJ1-6	TRBV9	TRBD1	CASSVGDRSSPLHF	TGTGCCAGCAGCGTAGGGGACAGGTCTTCACCCCTCCACTTT
many	TRBJ2-7	TRBV7-2	TRBD1	CASSLDGTGALEQYF	TGTGCCAGCAGCCTAGACGGGACAGGGGCCCTCGAGCAGTACTTC
few	TRBJ2-7	TRBV20-1	NA	CSARGHGQGHEQYF	TGCAGTGCTAGAGGCCATGGGCAGGGTCACGAGCAGTACTTC
many	TRBJ2-3	TRBV6-1	NA	CASKENGPPYTDTQYF	TGTGCCAGCAAAGAGAACGGACCCCCCTACACAGATACGCAGTATTTT
few	TRBJ2-3	TRBV6-2/TRBV6-3	TRBD2	CASSYSPFLAGATDTQYF	TGTGCCAGCAGTTACTCCCCTTTTCTAGCGGGGGCCACAGATACGCAGTATTTT
few	TRBJ2-5	TRBV4-3	NA	CASSQDLGAETQYF	TGCGCCAGCAGCCAAGATCTGGGAGCAGAGACCCAGTACTTC
few	TRBJ2-1	TRBV9	NA	CASSVGAGAYNEQFF	TGTGCCAGCAGCGTGGGGGCAGGGGCCTACAATGAGCAGTTCTTC
many	TRBJ2-7	TRBV20-1	NA	CSATASGYEQYF	TGCAGTGCTACAGCATCCGGCTACGAGCAGTACTTC
NA	TRBJ1-4	TRBV11-2	TRBD1	CASSPKAGGKLFF	TGTGCCAGCAGCCCAAAGGCAGGGGGGAAACTGTTTTTT
many	TRBJ1-1	TRBV10-3	NA	CAISQGTEAFF	TGTGCCATCAGCCAGGGTACTGAAGCTTTCTTT
NA	TRBJ2-1	TRBV11-1	TRBD1	CASSSWTGGVERGSKYNEQFF	TGTGCCAGCAGTTCTTGGACAGGGGGCGTCGAGCGGGGGTCTAAATACAATGAGCAGTTCTTC
many	TRBJ1-5	TRBV10-3	NA	CAISEEGSNQPQHF	TGTGCCATCAGTGAGGAGGGGAGCAATCAGCCCCAGCATTTT
NA	TRBJ1-2	TRBV4-1	TRBD1	CASSQVTGGGYTF	TGCGCCAGCAGCCAGGTTACAGGGGGCGGCTACACCTTC
NA	TRBJ1-5	TRBV2	TRBD1	CASTDRGQLFLPQHF	TGTGCCAGCACTGATAGGGGACAGCTCTTTTTGCCCCAGCATTTT
few	TRBJ2-5	TRBV20-1	TRBD2	CSARAPAGGQLITLETQYF	TGCAGTGCTAGAGCCCCAGCGGGGGGCCAACTAATCACTCTGGAGACCCAGTACTTC
NA	TRBJ2-5	TRBV27	NA	CASSSRLFQETQYF	TGTGCCAGCAGTTCCCGACTCTTTCAAGAGACCCAGTACTTC
many	TRBJ2-5	TRBV28	NA	CASRWRGAGIETQYF	TGTGCCAGCAGGTGGAGGGGCGCTGGGATTGAGACCCAGTACTTC
many	TRBJ2-2	TRBV10-3	TRBD2	CAVTSGPNTGELFF	TGTGCCGTGACTAGCGGGCCAAACACCGGGGAGCTGTTTTTT
many	TRBJ2-1	TRBV28	TRBD2	CASSLWGGVNEQFF	TGTGCCAGCAGTTTATGGGGGGGGGTCAATGAGCAGTTCTTC
NA	TRBJ2-5	TRBV28	TRBD1	CASSLARTGGLQETQYF	TGTGCCAGCAGTTTAGCCCGGACAGGGGGTCTTCAAGAGACCCAGTACTTC
many	TRBJ1-3	TRBV7-8	NA	CASSSRMAGNTIYF	TGTGCCAGCAGCTCCCGAATGGCTGGAAACACCATATATTTT
few	TRBJ2-7	TRBV5-5	TRBD2	CASSVAGGGEQYF	TGTGCCAGCAGCGTAGCGGGGGGGGGCGAGCAGTACTTC